This passage covers 20 T cell receptor beta chains from one sample sequenced in a study of cytomegalovirus exposure and HLA in healthy donors. PCR involved 60 Vbeta and 13 Jbeta primers. Libraries were prepared by immunoSEQ multiplex PCR; TCRdb keeps only in-frame clonotypes and omits some of them. In the table there are around 94,000 clones, 75% to 80% of which are singletons. The sequencing sample was made of PBMCs. These receptors were obtained from a woman aged 40 to 50 in good health and CMV-seropositive.

The chain combines TRBV6-6 with TRBJ1-1, with a possible D match to TRBD1 (5 bases). Germline assignment: CDR1 MNHNY and CDR2 SVGAGI (reference sequence). The CDR3 spans 14 residues. V lost 2 bases and J 0 bases, leaving 7 bases between the germline ends. As DNA, the CDR3 is TGTGCCAGCAGTTACGACAGCTTGAACACTGAAGCTTTCTTT. Its translation: CASSYDSLNTEAFF.

This chain joins TRBV5-1 and TRBJ2-1; possible D gene TRBD2, 6 bases. Between the trimmed V and J ends, which lost 4 bases and 0 bases, there was a span of 14 bases. The germline CDR1 and CDR2 sequences are SGHRS and YFSETQ. The CDR3 totals 16 residues. The CDR3 here is CASSGGETSSYNEQFF. DNA for the CDR3: TGCGCCAGCAGCGGAGGGGAAACGAGCTCCTACAATGAGCAGTTCTTC. The full variable domain, with the rest looked up from reference TRBV5-1 and TRBJ2-1, is KAGVTQTPRYLIKTRGQQVTLSCSPISGHRSVSWYQQTPGQGLQFLFEYFSETQRNKGNFPGRFSGRQFSNSRSEMNVSTLELGDSALYLCASSGGETSSYNEQFFGPGTRLTVL.

The J gene is TRBJ2-1, the V gene TRBV7-2; the match to TRBD2 covers 7 bases. The CDR3 is 16 residues long. V lost 5 bases to trimming and J lost 1 base; unmatched junction nucleotides: 8. CDR1 SGHTA and CDR2 FQGNSA come from the germline V gene. This CDR3 is CASSLRLADSYNEQFF. DNA of the CDR3: TGTGCCAGCAGCCTCAGACTAGCAGATTCCTACAATGAGCAGTTCTTC.

On this clone itself: Likely a read error: the CDR3 ends without its conserved phenylalanine or tryptophan. V is TRBV11-2 and J is TRBJ1-4; 10 bases match TRBD1. The ends lost 1 base at V and 8 bases at J; junction bases unmatched: 4. The CDR3 runs 15 residues. The germline V gene has CDR1 SGHAT and CDR2 FQNNGV. The CDR3 DNA reads TGTGCCAGCAGCTTAGGACAGGGGGCAGGGGAAAAACTGTTTCTT. Translation: CASSLGQGAGEKLFL.

The rearrangement links TRBV15 to TRBJ2-1; 8 positions match TRBD2. With V trimmed by 0 bases and J by 6 bases, 4 bases remained unmatched. The length of the CDR3 is 15 residues. Germline CDR1 is LNHNV and CDR2 is YYDKDF (reference sequence). DNA for the CDR3: TGTGCCACCAGCAGAGACCTAGCGGGTCTCAATGAGCAGTTCTTC. It specifies CATSRDLAGLNEQFF.

The genes are TRBV9 and TRBJ2-1, with 7 bases matching TRBD1. Unmatched junction bases numbered 8, after V lost 5 bases and J lost 6 bases. The germline gives CDR1 SGDLS, CDR2 YYNGEE. The CDR3 length is 14 residues. The CDR3 nucleotides read TGTGCCAGCAGTGCAGACAGGGTAGGCAATGAGCAGTTCTTC. This codes for CASSADRVGNEQFF. The full variable domain, with the rest looked up from reference TRBV9 and TRBJ2-1, is DSGVTQTPKHLITATGQRVTLRCSPRSGDLSVYWYQQSLDQGLQFLIQYYNGEERAKGNILERFSAQQFPDLHSELNLSSLELGDSALYFCASSADRVGNEQFFGPGTRLTVL.

The chain recombines TRBV11-3 with TRBJ2-1; 7 bases align to TRBD2. V dropped 2 bases and J dropped 5; count of bases not matched to a gene: 9. The CDR3 is 16 residues long. The germline V gene encodes CDR1 SGHNT and CDR2 YENEEA. The CDR3 here is CASSLRGSGGDNEQFF. CDR3 nucleotides: TGTGCCAGCAGCTTACGGGGCTCGGGGGGTGACAATGAGCAGTTCTTC.

The chain recombines TRBV4-3 with TRBJ2-1; TRBD1 agrees at 7 bases. V dropped 6 bases and J dropped 2; count of bases not matched to a gene: 1. Germline V gene data show CDR1 as LGHNA and CDR2 as YSLEER. CDR3 length: 13 residues. The CDR3 DNA is TGCGCCAGCAGGCAGGGGGCCTACAATGAGCAGTTCTTC. It is translated as CASRQGAYNEQFF.

The rearrangement joins TRBV7-3 to TRBJ2-1, with D maybe TRBD2 (5 bases). CDR3 length equals 14 residues. Germline CDR1 is SGHTA and CDR2 is FQGTGA. Trimming removed 1 base at V and 5 bases at J, with 9 bases between. DNA for the CDR3: TGTGCCAGCAGCTTAAACGGGATGCACAATGAGCAGTTCTTC. Residues: CASSLNGMHNEQFF. Filled out from reference TRBV7-3 and TRBJ2-1, the complete variable domain reads GAGVSQTPSNKVTEKGKYVELRCDPISGHTALYWYRQSLGQGPEFLIYFQGTGAADDSGLPNDRFFAVRPEGSVSTLKIQRTERGDSAVYLCASSLNGMHNEQFFGPGTRLTVL.

This clone has more than one count but fewer than ten. CDR3 amino acids: CASSSGDRGSGNTIYF. CDR3 DNA sequence: TGCGCCAGCAGCTCGGGGGACAGAGGATCTGGAAACACCATATATTTT. V is TRBV5-1 and J is TRBJ1-3; the match to TRBD1 covers 7 bases. V trimming: 3 bases; J trimming: 1 base; junction bases outside the gene matches: 7. Germline loops: CDR1 SGHRS, CDR2 YFSETQ. The CDR3 runs to 16 residues.

The V gene is TRBV7-9, the J gene TRBJ2-1; D might be TRBD1 (5 bases). Trimming pared 5 bases from V and 9 bases from J, leaving 17 bases between. This CDR3 has 14 residues. Germline V lookup: CDR1 SEHNR, CDR2 FQNEAQ (reference sequence). CDR3 sequence: CASSLTSAQGEQFF. The CDR3 DNA follows: TGTGCCAGCAGCCTGACCTCGGCTCAGGGTGAGCAGTTCTTC.

This chain connects TRBV27 to TRBJ2-3; 9 bases agree with TRBD2. The CDR3 runs to 15 residues. After removal of 5 bases from V and 3 bases from J, the junction contained 6 bases not matched to a gene. The germline V gene encodes CDR1 MNHEY and CDR2 SMNVEV (reference sequence). CDR3 in DNA: TGTGCCAGCAGTCCCTCTAGCGGGGTAACAGATACGCAGTATTTT. Protein product: CASSPSSGVTDTQYF.

This clone came up once. The chain has TRBV7-2 and TRBJ2-6; 7 bases align to TRBD1. The trim removed 5 bases at V and 0 bases at J, leaving 7 bases unmatched. Germline values: CDR1 SGHTA, CDR2 FQGNSA. The CDR3 covers 17 residues. DNA for the CDR3: TGTGCCAGCAGCCGGACAGGCTCGAGCTCTGGGGCCAACGTCCTGACTTTC. Its protein is CASSRTGSSSGANVLTF. The complete variable domain, with remaining parts taken from reference TRBV7-2 and TRBJ2-6, reads GAGVSQSPSNKVTEKGKDVELRCDPISGHTALYWYRQSLGQGLEFLIYFQGNSAPDKSGLPSDRFSAERTGGSVSTLTIQRTQQEDSAVYLCASSRTGSSSGANVLTFGAGSRLTVL.

The chain combines TRBV7-2 with TRBJ1-2, with 7 bases lining up with TRBD1. Germline V gene sequence: CDR1 SGHTA, CDR2 FQGNSA. With 5 bases clipped from V and 4 bases from J, the junction kept 7 bases outside the gene matches. This CDR3 has 14 amino acids. The CDR3 DNA is TGTGCCAGCAGCCCGGGGACAGAAATCTATGGCTACACCTTC. It encodes CASSPGTEIYGYTF. The full variable domain, rest sourced from reference TRBV7-2 and TRBJ1-2, is GAGVSQSPSNKVTEKGKDVELRCDPISGHTALYWYRQSLGQGLEFLIYFQGNSAPDKSGLPSDRFSAERTGGSVSTLTIQRTQQEDSAVYLCASSPGTEIYGYTFGSGTRLTVV.

The chain uses TRBV5-1 and TRBJ2-3; 7 bases fit TRBD1. The CDR3 extends over 15 amino acids. The trim removed 5 bases at V and 0 bases at J, leaving 6 bases unmatched. Germline-derived CDR1 and CDR2 are SGHRS and YFSETQ. The CDR3 DNA sequence: TGCGCCAGCAGTCCCCTACAGGGGAGCACAGATACGCAGTATTTT. Protein product: CASSPLQGSTDTQYF.

The chain has TRBV5-4 and TRBJ2-2, with D possibly matching TRBD2 (5 bases). The CDR3 consists of 15 residues. In germline, CDR1 is SGHNT, CDR2 YYREEE (reference sequence). Trimming removed 4 bases from V and 1 base from J, with 11 bases in between. The CDR3 DNA sequence: TGTGCCAGCAGCCCCCCCCGGGGGAACACCGGGGAGCTGTTTTTT. Its translation is CASSPPRGNTGELFF.

A few counts support this clone. The chain's CDR3 is CASSLGAGSSYNEQFF. The CDR3 coding sequence is TGTGCCAGCAGCCTAGGAGCGGGAAGCTCCTACAATGAGCAGTTCTTC. This chain links TRBV7-6 with TRBJ2-1; the match to TRBD2 covers 7 bases. Germline V gene data show CDR1 as SGHVS and CDR2 as FNYEAQ. This CDR3 region has 16 residues. Losses at the gene ends were 5 bases for V and 0 bases for J; bases not matched to a gene: 7.

This chain connects TRBV19 to TRBJ2-3; D remains unclear. This CDR3 contains 14 residues. V was shortened by 7 bases and J by 4 bases, with 15 bases between the two germline ends. Germline V gives CDR1 LNHDA, CDR2 SQIVND (reference sequence). CDR3 amino acids: CASKESPVADTQYF. The CDR3 DNA sequence: TGTGCCAGTAAGGAGTCACCCGTAGCAGATACGCAGTATTTT.

This clone has more than one count but fewer than ten. V and J are TRBV6-1 and TRBJ1-4; tentative D call: TRBD1 (6 bases). The V gene's germline CDR1 is MNHNS and CDR2 SASEGT. There are 15 residues in the CDR3. The V gene lost 6 bases and the J gene lost 2 bases, with 13 bases spanning the gap. The CDR3 DNA reads TGTGCCAGCAGCGAACAGGGAGGCACTAATGAAAAACTGTTTTTT. Translating gives CASSEQGGTNEKLFF.

The chain joins TRBV5-1 to TRBJ2-5; TRBD2 agrees at 11 bases. In germline, CDR1 is SGHRS, CDR2 YFSETQ. This CDR3 comprises 14 residues. V gave up 6 bases and J gave up 4 bases; unmatched junction bases: 5. CDR3 residues: CASTVGLAVETQYF. The CDR3 DNA follows: TGCGCCAGCACCGTGGGACTAGCGGTAGAGACCCAGTACTTC.